Listed here are 4 T cell receptor beta chains from one sample, sequenced in a study of blood T cells in healthy people across ages. Primed by a sample-barcoded 5' primer and a J-beta primer mix, a second PCR proceeded for roughly 7 to 12 cycles. TCRdb redid the calling of the 5' RACE reads with MiXCR, one entry per CDR3 protein. The sample consists of hundreds of thousands of distinct CDR3 sequences, about a third of them appearing once. Sequenced material: blood. All receptors come from a woman older than 75 in good health.

Points on this clonotype: This sequence may be a read error, since a much larger clone differs from it by one base. The genes are TRBV6-1 and TRBJ2-4; unclear D gene. This CDR3 contains 16 residues. Germline V gives CDR1 MNHNS, CDR2 SASEGT. In DNA, the CDR3 is TGTGCCAGCAGTGACGACGCCGGGTCCACCAAGAACATTCAGTACTTC. As protein: CASSDDAGSTKNIQYF.

This clonotype has a count of ten or more. The chain combines TRBV7-2 with TRBJ2-7; D gene unclear. Germline CDR1 SGHTA, CDR2 FQGNSA. With 4 bases removed from V and 0 bases from J, the gap between germline ends came to 7 bases. The CDR3 is 13 amino acids. For the CDR3, the DNA is TGTGCCAGCAGCTCCCTTGGCTCCTACGAGCAGTACTTC. This translates into CASSSLGSYEQYF.

This clonotype appeared many times. The rearrangement links TRBV3-1 to TRBJ2-2; tentatively, D is TRBD1 or TRBD2 (5 bases each). Trimming shortened V by 1 base and J by 7 bases, and 7 bases separated the two germline ends. The CDR3 loop spans 13 amino acids. Germline V lookup: CDR1 LGHDT, CDR2 YNNKEL (reference sequence). The DNA for the CDR3 is TGTGCCAGCAGCCAAGGGGGGTTCGGGGAGCTGTTTTTT. It specifies CASSQGGFGELFF.

This clonotype was seen more than once but under ten times. The chain is built from TRBV12-5 and TRBJ2-1; D may be TRBD2 (7 bases). This CDR3 region has 14 residues. Between the trimmed V and J ends, which lost 1 base and 9 bases, there was a span of 13 bases. Germline values: CDR1 LGHNT, CDR2 FRNRAP. In DNA, the CDR3 is TGTGCTAGTGGTTTGGCGGGGGGCCGGGTTGAGCAGTTCTTC. It is translated as CASGLAGGRVEQFF.